This T cell receptor (beta chain) was captured by sequencing in a study of neurological immune-mediated disorders. Overall study findings and caveats: There were no CDR3 amino acid sequences shared by expanded clones across subjects, a result suggesting private repertoires in all groups.

This clonotype has ten or more counts. Its antigen remains unknown. Described time point: longitudinal time-point 1 (baseline). As healthy controls, volunteers from a blood bank in Maryland, USA, were used. Synthesis of cDNA was accomplished via 5'RACE employing 10-nucleotide random UMIs. TCRdb re-analysed the 5' RACE reads in MiXCR, keeping a single row per CDR3 protein. The sample has about 49,000 distinct CDR3 sequences; over 8% are singletons. The length of the CDR3 is 12 residues. The V end was cut by 2 bases, the J end by 5 bases, with 7 bases between. Looked up from germline, CDR1 is SGHRS and CDR2 is YFSETQ.

The material sequenced was PBMCs. The gene calls are TRBV5-1 and TRBJ1-1; D remains ambiguous. The TCR was taken from a woman between 40 and 55 years old in good health. The CDR3 here is CASSFDGTEAFF. For the CDR3, the DNA is TGCGCCAGCAGCTTCGACGGTACTGAAGCTTTCTTT.